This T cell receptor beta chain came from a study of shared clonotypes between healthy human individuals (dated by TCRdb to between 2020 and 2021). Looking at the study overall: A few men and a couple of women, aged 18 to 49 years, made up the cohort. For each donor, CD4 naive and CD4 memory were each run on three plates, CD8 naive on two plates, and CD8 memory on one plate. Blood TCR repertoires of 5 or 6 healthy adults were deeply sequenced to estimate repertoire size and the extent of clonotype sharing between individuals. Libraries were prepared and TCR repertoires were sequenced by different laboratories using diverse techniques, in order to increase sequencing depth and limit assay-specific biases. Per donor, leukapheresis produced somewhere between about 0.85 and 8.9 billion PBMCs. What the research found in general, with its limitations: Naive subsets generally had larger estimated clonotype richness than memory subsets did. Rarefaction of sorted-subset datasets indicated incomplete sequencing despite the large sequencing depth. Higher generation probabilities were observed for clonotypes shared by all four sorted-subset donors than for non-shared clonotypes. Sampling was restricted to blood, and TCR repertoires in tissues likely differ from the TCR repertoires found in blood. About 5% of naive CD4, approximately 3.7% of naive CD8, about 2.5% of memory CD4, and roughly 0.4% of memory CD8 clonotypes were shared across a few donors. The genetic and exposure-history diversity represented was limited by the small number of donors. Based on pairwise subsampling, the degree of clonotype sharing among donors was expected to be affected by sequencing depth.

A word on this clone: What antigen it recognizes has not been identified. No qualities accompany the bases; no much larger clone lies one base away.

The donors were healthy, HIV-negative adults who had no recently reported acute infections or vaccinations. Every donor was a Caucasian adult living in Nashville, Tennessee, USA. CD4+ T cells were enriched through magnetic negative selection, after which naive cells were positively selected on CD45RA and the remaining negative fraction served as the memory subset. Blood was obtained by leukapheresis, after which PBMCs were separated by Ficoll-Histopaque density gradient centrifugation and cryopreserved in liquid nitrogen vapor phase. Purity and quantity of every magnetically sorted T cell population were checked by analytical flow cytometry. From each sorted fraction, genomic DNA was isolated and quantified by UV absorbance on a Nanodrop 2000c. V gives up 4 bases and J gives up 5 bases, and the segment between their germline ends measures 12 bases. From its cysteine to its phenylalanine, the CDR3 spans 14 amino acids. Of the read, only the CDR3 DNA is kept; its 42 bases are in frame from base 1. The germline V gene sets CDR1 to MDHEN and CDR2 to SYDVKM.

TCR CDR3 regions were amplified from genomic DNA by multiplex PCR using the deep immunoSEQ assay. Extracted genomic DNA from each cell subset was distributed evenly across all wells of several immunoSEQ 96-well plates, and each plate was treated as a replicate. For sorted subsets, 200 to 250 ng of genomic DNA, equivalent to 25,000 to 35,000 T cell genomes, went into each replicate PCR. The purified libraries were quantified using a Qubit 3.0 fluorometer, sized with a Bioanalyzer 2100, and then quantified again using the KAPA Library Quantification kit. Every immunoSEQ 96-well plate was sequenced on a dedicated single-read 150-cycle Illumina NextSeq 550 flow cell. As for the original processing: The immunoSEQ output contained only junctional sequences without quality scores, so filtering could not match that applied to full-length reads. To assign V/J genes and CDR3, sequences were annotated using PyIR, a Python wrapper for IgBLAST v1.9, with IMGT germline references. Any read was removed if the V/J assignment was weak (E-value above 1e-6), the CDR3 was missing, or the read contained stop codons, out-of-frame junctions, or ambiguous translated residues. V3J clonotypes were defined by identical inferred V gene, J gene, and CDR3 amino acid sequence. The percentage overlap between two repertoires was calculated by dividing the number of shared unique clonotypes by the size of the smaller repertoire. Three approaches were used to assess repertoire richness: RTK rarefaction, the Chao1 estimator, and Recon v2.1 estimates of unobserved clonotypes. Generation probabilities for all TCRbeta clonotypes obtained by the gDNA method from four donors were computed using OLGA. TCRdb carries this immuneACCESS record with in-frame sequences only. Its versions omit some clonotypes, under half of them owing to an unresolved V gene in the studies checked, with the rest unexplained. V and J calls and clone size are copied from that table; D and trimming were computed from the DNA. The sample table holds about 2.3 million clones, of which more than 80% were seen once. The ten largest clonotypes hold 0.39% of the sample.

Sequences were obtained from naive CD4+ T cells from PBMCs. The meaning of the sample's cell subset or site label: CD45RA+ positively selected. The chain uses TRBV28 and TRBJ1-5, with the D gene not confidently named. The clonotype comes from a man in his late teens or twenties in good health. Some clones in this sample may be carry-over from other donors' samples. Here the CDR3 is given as CASSSGSLDQPQHF. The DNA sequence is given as TGTGCCAGCAGTTCCGGTAGTCTGGATCAGCCCCAGCATTTT.